The 25 T cell receptor beta chains listed next were all sequenced from one sample in a study of OX40 agonist ivuxolimab in advanced cancers. The library came from the immunoSEQ multiplex PCR assay. In its TCRdb copy, this immuneACCESS table keeps in-frame sequences only and misses some clones. Where compared with another copy, unresolved V genes explain less than half of these, and the others have no known cause. The sample yields 84,000 or so clones; about 94% were counted once. The ten largest clones capture approximately 11% of the sample. The sequencing used CD4+ or CD8+ T cells sorted from blood, collected in a trial of the OX40 agonist ivuxolimab. The receptors here all came from an adult with an advanced solid tumor such as melanoma, head and neck, liver or kidney cancer.

V usage is TRBV7-3 and J usage is TRBJ2-3; perhaps TRBD1 as D (6 bases). The ends were cut back, 6 bases at V and 3 bases at J, with 16 bases in the middle. Per the germline V gene, CDR1 is SGHTA and CDR2 is FQGTGA. CDR3 length: 15 residues. CDR3 sequence (DNA): TGTGCCAGCAGTCGTACAGGGTTCGGGACAGATACGCAGTATTTT. Translating gives CASSRTGFGTDTQYF.

This sequence joins TRBV11-3 and TRBJ1-4; 11 nucleotides align to TRBD1. Trimming at V came to 2 bases and at J to 10 bases, leaving 9 bases not matched to a gene. This CDR3 spans 16 amino acids. Per germline, CDR1 SGHNT and CDR2 YENEEA. CDR3 sequence reads: CASSLPPGTGGGKLFF. Written as DNA, the CDR3 is TGTGCCAGCAGCTTACCTCCTGGGACAGGGGGTGGAAAACTGTTTTTT.

The chain employs TRBV6-5 and TRBJ2-2, with D uncertain. Germline assignment: CDR1 MNHEY and CDR2 SVGAGI. Trimming pared 5 bases from V and 6 bases from J, leaving 10 bases between. The CDR3 has 13 amino acids. The CDR3 here is CASSPRVAGELFF. CDR3 nucleotide sequence: TGTGCCAGCAGTCCCCGGGTGGCCGGGGAGCTGTTTTTT.

About this clone: Other DNA sequences of this sample code for an identical CDR3. The chain has TRBV5-1 and TRBJ2-7; D call uncertain. The CDR3 loop spans 13 amino acids. Germline lookup yields CDR1 SGHRS and CDR2 YFSETQ. The V gene lost 0 bases and the J gene lost 3 bases, with 7 bases spanning the gap. Here the CDR3 DNA reads TGCGCCAGCAGCTTGGTTGGCGGCTACGAGCAGTACTTC. Amino acids: CASSLVGGYEQYF.

This sequence joins TRBV11-2 and TRBJ2-7, with D hard to call. Trimming shortened V by 5 bases and J by 4 bases, and 6 bases separated the two germline ends. The CDR3 is 11 residues long. Germline V gives CDR1 SGHAT, CDR2 FQNNGV. Here the CDR3 reads CASSDTYEQYF. DNA of the CDR3: TGTGCCAGCAGCGACACTTACGAGCAGTACTTC.

The count of this clone is one. The V and J genes are TRBV7-9 and TRBJ2-7; weak D call: TRBD2 (6 bases). Deletions cut 5 bases from V and 2 bases from J, with 10 bases between. This CDR3 comprises 13 residues. Germline V gene sequence: CDR1 SEHNR, CDR2 FQNEAQ (reference sequence). CDR3 nucleotide sequence: TGTGCCAGCAGCCCGGGAGCGCCCTACGAGCAGTACTTC. Its translation is CASSPGAPYEQYF.

This chain connects TRBV4-2 to TRBJ2-1; TRBD2 matches at 11 bases. After removal of 8 bases from V and 5 bases from J, the junction contained 5 bases not matched to a gene. CDR1 and CDR2 (germline): LGHNA, YNFKEQ. The CDR3 has 14 residues. Here the CDR3 DNA reads TGTGCCAGCCAGACTAGCGGGGTCAACAATGAGCAGTTCTTC. Protein sequence: CASQTSGVNNEQFF.

The rearrangement uses TRBV30 and TRBJ1-2, with unresolved D. The V gene lost 0 bases and the J gene lost 6 bases, with 11 bases spanning the gap. Germline V gives CDR1 GTSNPN, CDR2 SVGIG (reference sequence). The CDR3 loop spans 13 amino acids. CDR3 in amino acids: CAWSVLSRNGYTF. CDR3 sequence (DNA): TGTGCCTGGAGTGTACTATCCAGGAATGGCTACACCTTC.

V gene TRBV6-5 combines with J gene TRBJ2-3; no definite D call. V was clipped by 6 bases and J by 3 bases, with 13 bases between them. Germline assignment: CDR1 MNHEY and CDR2 SVGAGI. CDR3 length: 14 residues. The CDR3 loop is CASSPVHLTDTQYF. CDR3 nucleotides: TGTGCCAGCAGCCCCGTGCACTTAACAGATACGCAGTATTTT.

The chain has TRBV2 and TRBJ2-5, with D uncertain. The CDR3 has 16 residues. Between the trimmed V and J ends, which lost 3 bases and 1 base, there was a span of 15 bases. Germline V CDR1 and CDR2: SNHLY, FYNNEI. This CDR3 is CASSDPGLGAQETQYF. The DNA for the CDR3 is TGTGCCAGCAGTGACCCCGGTCTGGGTGCCCAAGAGACCCAGTACTTC.

The chain combines TRBV6-4 with TRBJ2-1, with 7 bases aligning to TRBD2. Trimming took 5 bases from V and 9 from J; bases not matched to a gene: 13. CDR3 size: 15 residues. Germline V gene lookup returns CDR1 MRHNA and CDR2 SNTAGT. CDR3: CASSTAGAERGEQFF. CDR3 nucleotides: TGTGCCAGCAGTACGGCGGGAGCAGAGAGAGGTGAGCAGTTCTTC.

The rearrangement links TRBV14 to TRBJ2-7, with D maybe TRBD1 (6 bases). The CDR3 is made up of 15 amino acids. V was shortened by 1 base and J by 4 bases, with 14 bases between the two germline ends. CDR1 and CDR2 from the germline V gene are SGHDN and FVKESK. DNA of the CDR3: TGTGCCAGCAGCCAAGCGAGAGGGGGTACGTACGAGCAGTACTTC. Translated, it gives CASSQARGGTYEQYF.

The chain has TRBV6-5 and TRBJ2-7; 11 bases are a match to TRBD1. Germline assignment: CDR1 MNHEY and CDR2 SVGAGI. This CDR3 spans 15 amino acids. V gave up 4 bases and J gave up 3 bases; unmatched junction bases: 5. The CDR3 DNA is TGTGCCAGCAGTTCTGGGACAGGGGGGGACTACGAGCAGTACTTC. Protein sequence: CASSSGTGGDYEQYF.

The rearrangement uses TRBV2 and TRBJ2-7; D ambiguous. V lost 3 bases, J lost 6 bases, and 18 bases lay in between. Germline V gene data show CDR1 as SNHLY and CDR2 as FYNNEI. The CDR3 has 15 amino acids. This chain's CDR3 is CASSESVIGFLEQYF. Written as DNA, the CDR3 is TGTGCCAGCAGTGAGTCTGTAATCGGGTTCCTCGAGCAGTACTTC.

The chain is built from TRBV12-5 and TRBJ2-2; perhaps TRBD2 as D (7 bases). The CDR3 length is 17 residues. Germline CDR1 LGHNT, CDR2 FRNRAP. The V gene lost 5 bases and the J gene lost 5 bases, with 21 bases spanning the gap. DNA for the CDR3: TGTGCTAGTGGTCCAGAAGGGGGGGCAGACCCGACCGGGGAGCTGTTTTTT. It encodes CASGPEGGADPTGELFF.

V and J are TRBV19 and TRBJ2-7, with 11 bases lining up with TRBD1. The V gene's germline CDR1 is LNHDA and CDR2 SQIVND (reference sequence). The CDR3 consists of 15 residues. The ends lost 3 bases at V and 4 bases at J; junction bases unmatched: 5. The CDR3 reads CASSIGQGAGYEQYF. Written as DNA, the CDR3 is TGTGCCAGTAGTATCGGACAGGGGGCTGGGTACGAGCAGTACTTC.

The chain combines TRBV20-1 with TRBJ2-5; no reliable D call. The V end was cut by 3 bases, the J end by 5 bases, with 7 bases between. This CDR3 comprises 11 residues. In germline, CDR1 is DFQATT, CDR2 SNEGSKA (reference sequence). The CDR3 nucleotides read TGCAGTGCTAGTAAGCAGGAGACCCAGTACTTC. Amino acid sequence: CSASKQETQYF.

The V gene is TRBV29-1, the J gene TRBJ2-1; a possible D gene is TRBD2 (6 bases). This CDR3 has 12 residues. V was clipped by 6 bases and J by 4 bases, with 10 bases between them. CDR1 and CDR2 from the germline V gene are SQVTM and ANQGSEA. In DNA form, the CDR3 reads TGCAGCGTGGCCGCGGGGTACAATGAGCAGTTCTTC. It is translated as CSVAAGYNEQFF.

This chain connects TRBV9 to TRBJ2-7; 8 bases align to TRBD1. CDR3 length: 14 amino acids. The trim removed 3 bases at V and 6 bases at J, leaving 8 bases unmatched. CDR1 and CDR2 (germline): SGDLS, YYNGEE. The CDR3 DNA follows: TGTGCCAGCAGCGACTCAGACAGGGGTCGCGAGCAGTACTTC. It translates to CASSDSDRGREQYF.

V usage is TRBV7-6 and J usage is TRBJ2-2; D call uncertain. Germline CDR1 SGHVS, CDR2 FNYEAQ. V was cut by 0 bases and J by 4 bases, with 6 bases left in between. CDR3 length: 14 amino acids. CDR3 coding DNA: TGTGCCAGCAGCTTAGCCTGGAGCACCGGGGAGCTGTTTTTT. Translation gives CASSLAWSTGELFF.

The rearrangement joins TRBV7-2 to TRBJ2-1; the D gene is possibly TRBD2 (5 bases). The CDR3 sequence is 12 residues long. V dropped 5 bases and J dropped 7 bases, with 9 bases sitting between them. Looked up from germline, CDR1 is SGHTA and CDR2 is FQGNSA. CDR3 in DNA: TGTGCCAGCAGCCCGGAGGTTAATGAGCAGTTCTTC. The encoded protein is CASSPEVNEQFF.

This chain links TRBV4-1 with TRBJ2-4; 12 bases map to TRBD2. The CDR3 covers 20 residues. V was pared by 1 base and J by 1 base, with 11 bases of the junction left unmatched. Germline assignment: CDR1 MGHRA and CDR2 YSYEKL. The CDR3 spells CASSQAPLAGGPSAKNIQYF. DNA for the CDR3: TGCGCCAGCAGCCAAGCCCCCCTAGCGGGAGGGCCGTCCGCCAAAAACATTCAGTACTTC.

J is TRBJ2-1 and V is TRBV9, with 7 bases identical to TRBD2. Germline CDR1 reads SGDLS; CDR2 reads YYNGEE. V shed 0 bases, J shed 4 bases, and the junction held 13 bases outside the gene matches. CDR3 length: 18 amino acids. CDR3 coding DNA: TGTGCCAGCAGCGTAGATGGCGGACTAGATACAAAATACAATGAGCAGTTCTTC. This encodes CASSVDGGLDTKYNEQFF.

The chain links TRBV9 to TRBJ1-5; the D gene is possibly TRBD1 (6 bases). Germline V CDR1 and CDR2: SGDLS, YYNGEE. V was shortened by 2 bases and J by 2 bases, with 11 bases between the two germline ends. This CDR3 has 15 amino acids. The CDR3 bases are TGTGCCAGCAGCGTGGGGGGGGCAGGCAATCAGCCCCAGCATTTT. Encoded protein: CASSVGGAGNQPQHF.

This chain connects TRBV9 to TRBJ2-2; 13 bases agree with TRBD2. The J segment lost 2 bases and the V segment lost 4 bases, leaving 11 bases of the junction unmatched. Germline V gene lookup returns CDR1 SGDLS and CDR2 YYNGEE. The CDR3 extends over 19 amino acids. For the CDR3, the DNA is TGTGCCAGCAGCACACGAATAGGGACTAGCGGGGTAAACACCGGGGAGCTGTTTTTT. Protein sequence: CASSTRIGTSGVNTGELFF.